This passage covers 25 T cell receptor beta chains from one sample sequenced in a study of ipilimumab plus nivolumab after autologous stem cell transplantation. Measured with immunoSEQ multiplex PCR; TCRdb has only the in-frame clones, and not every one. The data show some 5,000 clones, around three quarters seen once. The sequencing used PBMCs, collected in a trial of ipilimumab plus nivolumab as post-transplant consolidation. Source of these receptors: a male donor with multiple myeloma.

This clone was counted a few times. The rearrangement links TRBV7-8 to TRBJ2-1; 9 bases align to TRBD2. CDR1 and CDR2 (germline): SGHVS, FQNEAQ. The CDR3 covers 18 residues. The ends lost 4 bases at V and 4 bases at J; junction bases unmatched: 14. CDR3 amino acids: CASSSLAALAGTYNEQFF. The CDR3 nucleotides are TGTGCCAGCAGCTCCCTAGCCGCGCTAGCGGGGACTTACAATGAGCAGTTCTTC.

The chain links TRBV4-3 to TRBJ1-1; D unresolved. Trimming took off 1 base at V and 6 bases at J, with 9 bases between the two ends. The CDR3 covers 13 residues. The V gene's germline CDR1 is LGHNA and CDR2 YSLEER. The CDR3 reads CASSQASFAEAFF. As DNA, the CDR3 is TGCGCCAGCAGCCAAGCTTCTTTTGCTGAAGCTTTCTTT.

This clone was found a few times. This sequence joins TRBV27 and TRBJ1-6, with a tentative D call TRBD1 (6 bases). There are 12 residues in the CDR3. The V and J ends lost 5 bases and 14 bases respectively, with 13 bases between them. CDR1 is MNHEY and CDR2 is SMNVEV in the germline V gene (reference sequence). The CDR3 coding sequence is TGTGCCAGCAGTACCAATCGACAGGCCCTCCACTTT. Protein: CASSTNRQALHF.

This CDR3 reads CSVAGGRSYEQYF. The CDR3 nucleotides are TGCAGCGTTGCCGGGGGACGCTCCTACGAGCAGTACTTC. The V gene is TRBV29-1, the J gene TRBJ2-7, with a weak D call TRBD2 (6 bases). Germline-derived CDR1 and CDR2 are SQVTM and ANQGSEA. V lost 4 bases and J lost 0, with 10 bases in between. The CDR3 is 13 amino acids.

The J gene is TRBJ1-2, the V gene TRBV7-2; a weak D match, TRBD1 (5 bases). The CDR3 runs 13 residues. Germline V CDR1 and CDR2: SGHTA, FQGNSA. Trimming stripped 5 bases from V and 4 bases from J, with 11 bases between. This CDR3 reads CASSPRVSYGYTF. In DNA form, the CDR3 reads TGTGCCAGCAGCCCCAGGGTCTCCTATGGCTACACCTTC.

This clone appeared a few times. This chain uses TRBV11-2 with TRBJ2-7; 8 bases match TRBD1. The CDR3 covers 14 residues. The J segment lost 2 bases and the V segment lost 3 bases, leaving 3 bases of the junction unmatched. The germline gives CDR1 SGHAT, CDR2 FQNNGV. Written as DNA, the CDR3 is TGTGCCAGCAGCTTTAGGGACAGGACCTACGAGCAGTACTTC. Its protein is CASSFRDRTYEQYF. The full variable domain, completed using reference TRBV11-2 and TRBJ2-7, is EAGVAQSPRYKIIEKRQSVAFWCNPISGHATLYWYQQILGQGPKLLIQFQNNGVVDDSQLPKDRFSAERLKGVDSTLKIQPAKLEDSAVYLCASSFRDRTYEQYFGPGTRLTVT.

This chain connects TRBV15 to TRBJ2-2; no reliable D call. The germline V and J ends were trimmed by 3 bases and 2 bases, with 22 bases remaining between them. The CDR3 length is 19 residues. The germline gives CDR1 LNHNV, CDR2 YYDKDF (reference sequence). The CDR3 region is CATSSDPVEIFLNTGELFF. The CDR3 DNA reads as TGTGCCACCAGCAGTGATCCGGTCGAAATTTTCCTAAACACCGGGGAGCTGTTTTTT.

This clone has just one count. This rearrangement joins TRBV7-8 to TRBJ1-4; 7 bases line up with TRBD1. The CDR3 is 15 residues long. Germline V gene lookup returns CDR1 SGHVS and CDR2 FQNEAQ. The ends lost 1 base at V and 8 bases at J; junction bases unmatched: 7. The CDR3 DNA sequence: TGTGCCAGCAGCTTAGGGACAGGCCACCTCGAAAAACTGTTTTTT. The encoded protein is CASSLGTGHLEKLFF. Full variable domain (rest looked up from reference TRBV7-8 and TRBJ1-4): GAGVSQSPRYKVAKRGQDVALRCDPISGHVSLFWYQQALGQGPEFLTYFQNEAQLDKSGLPSDRFFAERPEGSVSTLKIQRTQQEDSAVYLCASSLGTGHLEKLFFGSGTQLSVL.

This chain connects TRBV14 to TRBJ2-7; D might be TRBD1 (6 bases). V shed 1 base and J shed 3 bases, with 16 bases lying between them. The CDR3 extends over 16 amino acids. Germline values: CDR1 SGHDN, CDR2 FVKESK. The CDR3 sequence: CASSQASGALNYEQYF. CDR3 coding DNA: TGTGCCAGCAGCCAAGCCTCAGGGGCCCTTAACTACGAGCAGTACTTC.

CDR3 loop: CAWRALGSGGYTF. The CDR3 DNA reads as TGTGCCTGGAGGGCCCTTGGCTCCGGGGGCTACACCTTC. This rearrangement joins TRBV30 to TRBJ1-2; D is uncertain. The CDR3 extends over 13 amino acids. Germline assignment: CDR1 GTSNPN and CDR2 SVGIG (reference sequence). V lost 3 bases, J lost 8 bases, and 16 bases lay in between.

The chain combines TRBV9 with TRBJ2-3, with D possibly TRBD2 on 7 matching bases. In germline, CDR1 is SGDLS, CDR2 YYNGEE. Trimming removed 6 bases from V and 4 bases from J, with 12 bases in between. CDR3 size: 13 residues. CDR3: CASTEGGADTQYF. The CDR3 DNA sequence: TGTGCCAGCACCGAGGGGGGGGCAGATACGCAGTATTTT.

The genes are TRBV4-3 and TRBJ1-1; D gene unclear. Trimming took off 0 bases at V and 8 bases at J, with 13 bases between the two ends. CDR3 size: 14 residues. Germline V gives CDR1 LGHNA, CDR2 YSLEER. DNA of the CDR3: TGCGCCAGCAGCCAAGATTGGGGTTACAACGAAGCTTTCTTT. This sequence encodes CASSQDWGYNEAFF.

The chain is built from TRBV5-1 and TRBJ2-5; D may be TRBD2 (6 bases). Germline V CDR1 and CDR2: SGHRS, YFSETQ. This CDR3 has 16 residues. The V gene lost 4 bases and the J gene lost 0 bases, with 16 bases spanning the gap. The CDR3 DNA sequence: TGCGCCAGCAGCCCCGGACTATCCTCGTACCAAGAGACCCAGTACTTC. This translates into CASSPGLSSYQETQYF.

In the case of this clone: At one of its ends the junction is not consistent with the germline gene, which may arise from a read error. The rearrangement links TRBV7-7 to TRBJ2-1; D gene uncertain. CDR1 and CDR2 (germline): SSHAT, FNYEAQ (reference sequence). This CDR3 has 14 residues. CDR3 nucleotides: TGTGCTAGCAGCCCAAGCCCAACGGACAATGAGCAGTTCTTC. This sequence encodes CASSPSPTDNEQFF.

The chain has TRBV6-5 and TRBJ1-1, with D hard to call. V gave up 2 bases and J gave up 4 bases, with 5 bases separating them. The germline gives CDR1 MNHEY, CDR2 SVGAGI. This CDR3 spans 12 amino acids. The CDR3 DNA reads TGTGCCAGCAGTTACGGGGTCACTGAAGCTTTCTTT. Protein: CASSYGVTEAFF.

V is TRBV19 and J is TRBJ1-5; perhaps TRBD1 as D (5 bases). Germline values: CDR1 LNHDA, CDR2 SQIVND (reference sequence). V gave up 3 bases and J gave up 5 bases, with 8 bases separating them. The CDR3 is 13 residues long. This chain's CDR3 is CASSIGGDQPQHF. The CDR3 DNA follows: TGTGCCAGTAGTATTGGAGGGGATCAGCCCCAGCATTTT.

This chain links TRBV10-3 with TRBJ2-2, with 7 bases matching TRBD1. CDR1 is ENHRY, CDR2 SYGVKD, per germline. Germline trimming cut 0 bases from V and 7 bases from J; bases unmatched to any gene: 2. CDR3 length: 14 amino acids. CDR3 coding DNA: TGTGCCATCAGTGAGTCTACAGGGGTCGGGGAGCTGTTTTTT. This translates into CAISESTGVGELFF.

The CDR3 nucleotides read TGTGCCAGCAGCTTCAGGGGTAGTTGGGGGAACACTGAAGCTTTCTTT. It yields the protein CASSFRGSWGNTEAFF. The chain employs TRBV5-6 and TRBJ1-1; tentative D call: TRBD1 (6 bases). V was pared by 2 bases and J by 1 base, with 15 bases between. In germline, CDR1 is SGHDT, CDR2 YYEEEE. The CDR3 length is 16 residues.

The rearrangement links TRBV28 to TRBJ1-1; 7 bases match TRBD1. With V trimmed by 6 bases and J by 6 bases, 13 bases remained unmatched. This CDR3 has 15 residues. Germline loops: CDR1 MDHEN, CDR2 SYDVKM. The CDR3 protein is CASSFLGDSYAEAFF. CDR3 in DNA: TGTGCCAGCAGCTTCCTAGGGGACAGCTACGCTGAAGCTTTCTTT.

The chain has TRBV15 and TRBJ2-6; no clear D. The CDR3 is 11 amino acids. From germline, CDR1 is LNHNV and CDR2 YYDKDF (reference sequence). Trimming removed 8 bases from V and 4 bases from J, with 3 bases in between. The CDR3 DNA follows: TGTGCCACCGGAGGGGCCAACGTCCTGACTTTC. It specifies CATGGANVLTF.

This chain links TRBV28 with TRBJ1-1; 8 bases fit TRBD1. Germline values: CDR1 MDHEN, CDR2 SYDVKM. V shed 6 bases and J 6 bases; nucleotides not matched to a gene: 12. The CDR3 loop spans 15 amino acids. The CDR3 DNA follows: TGTGCCAGCAGCTCGCCTGGACAGGGTAGCGCTGAAGCTTTCTTT. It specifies CASSSPGQGSAEAFF.

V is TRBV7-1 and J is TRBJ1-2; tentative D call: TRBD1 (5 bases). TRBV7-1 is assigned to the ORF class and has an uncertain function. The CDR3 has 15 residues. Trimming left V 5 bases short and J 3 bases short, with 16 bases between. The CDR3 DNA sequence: TGTGCCAGCAGCCCATGGTCAGTGGGGGACTATGGCTACACCTTC. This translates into CASSPWSVGDYGYTF.

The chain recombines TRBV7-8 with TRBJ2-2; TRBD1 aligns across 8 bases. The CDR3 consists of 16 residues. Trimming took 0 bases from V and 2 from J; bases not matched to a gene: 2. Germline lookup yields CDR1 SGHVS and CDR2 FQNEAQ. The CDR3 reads CASSLAAGGNTGELFF. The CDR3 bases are TGTGCCAGCAGCTTAGCGGCAGGGGGCAACACCGGGGAGCTGTTTTTT.

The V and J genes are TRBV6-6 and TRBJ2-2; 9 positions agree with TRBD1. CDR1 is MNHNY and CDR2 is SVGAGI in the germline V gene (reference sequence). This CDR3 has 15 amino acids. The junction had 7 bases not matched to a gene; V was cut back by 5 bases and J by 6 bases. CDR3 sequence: CASSRGTGLAGELFF. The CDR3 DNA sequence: TGTGCCAGCAGTAGGGGGACAGGGCTGGCCGGGGAGCTGTTTTTT.

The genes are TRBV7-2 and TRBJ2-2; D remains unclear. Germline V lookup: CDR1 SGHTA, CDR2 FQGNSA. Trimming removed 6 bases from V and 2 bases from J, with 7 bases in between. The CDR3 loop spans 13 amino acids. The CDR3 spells CASSTPNTGELFF. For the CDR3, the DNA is TGTGCCAGCAGTACACCCAACACCGGGGAGCTGTTTTTT. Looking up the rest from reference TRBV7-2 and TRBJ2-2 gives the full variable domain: GAGVSQSPSNKVTEKGKDVELRCDPISGHTALYWYRQSLGQGLEFLIYFQGNSAPDKSGLPSDRFSAERTGGSVSTLTIQRTQQEDSAVYLCASSTPNTGELFFGEGSRLTVL.